These 12 T cell receptor beta chains originate from one sample sequenced in a study of shared clonotypes between healthy human individuals. Method: immunoSEQ multiplex PCR; TCRdb's copy keeps in-frame clones and lacks some. The sample comprises some 2,400,000 clones, more than 90% of which are singletons, and 0.1% to 0.15% rests with the top ten. Sequences were obtained from naive CD4+ T cells sorted from blood. Subset specified: CD45RA+ positively selected. These TCRs come from a man between 18 and 35 years old in good health.

The chain recombines TRBV9 with TRBJ1-5; a possible D gene is TRBD1 (5 bases). The germline V gene has CDR1 SGDLS and CDR2 YYNGEE. CDR3 size: 15 residues. With 3 bases removed from V and 8 bases from J, the gap between germline ends came to 18 bases. The CDR3 here is CASSAGLGRAEPQHF. For the CDR3, the DNA is TGTGCCAGCAGCGCCGGGCTGGGCAGGGCGGAGCCCCAGCATTTT.

The V gene is TRBV7-8, the J gene TRBJ1-6; TRBD1 agrees at 9 bases. Germline assignment: CDR1 SGHVS and CDR2 FQNEAQ. Trimming took 8 bases from V and 9 from J; bases not matched to a gene: 14. CDR3 length: 16 amino acids. This CDR3 is CASVYQWDRESSPLHF. CDR3 in DNA: TGTGCCAGCGTCTACCAATGGGACAGGGAAAGTTCACCCCTCCACTTT.

This chain connects TRBV6-1 to TRBJ1-2; D perhaps matches TRBD1 (5 bases). The CDR3 is 15 amino acids. Looked up from germline, CDR1 is MNHNS and CDR2 is SASEGT. V was trimmed by 4 bases and J by 4 bases, leaving 16 bases between them. The CDR3 bases are TGTGCCAGCAGTGCCTTCGCCGCGGGGGTCTATGGCTACACCTTC. Amino acids: CASSAFAAGVYGYTF.

J is TRBJ1-5 and V is TRBV19; D might be TRBD1 (6 bases). Trimming cost V 6 bases and J 6 bases, with 18 bases left between them. Per germline, CDR1 LNHDA and CDR2 SQIVND (reference sequence). CDR3 length equals 15 residues. The CDR3: CASRPEQGGGQPQHF. The CDR3 DNA sequence: TGTGCCAGTAGGCCAGAACAGGGAGGAGGTCAGCCCCAGCATTTT.

The chain recombines TRBV27 with TRBJ1-1, with D unclear. Germline CDR1 MNHEY, CDR2 SMNVEV (reference sequence). V dropped 3 bases and J dropped 1 base, with 6 bases sitting between them. The CDR3 length is 13 residues. CDR3 loop: CASSFGSNTEAFF. In nucleotides, the CDR3 is TGTGCCAGCAGTTTTGGATCGAACACTGAAGCTTTCTTT.

CDR3 DNA sequence: TGTGCCAGCAGTTTATCGTGGGACGCCTACAATGAGCAGTTCTTC. Amino acid sequence: CASSLSWDAYNEQFF. The chain is built from TRBV27 and TRBJ2-1; D could derive from TRBD1 or TRBD2 (5 bases each). CDR1 and CDR2 (germline): MNHEY, SMNVEV (reference sequence). This CDR3 is 15 amino acids long. Trimming pared 0 bases from V and 2 bases from J, leaving 8 bases between.

This chain links TRBV5-6 with TRBJ1-3; D call uncertain. CDR1 is SGHDT and CDR2 is YYEEEE in the germline V gene. The CDR3 is 16 residues long. Trimming took 2 bases from V and 3 from J, leaving 15 bases between them. CDR3 DNA sequence: TGTGCCAGCAGCTTCTTAGCGGGAGGCTTTGGAAACACCATATATTTT. This codes for CASSFLAGGFGNTIYF.

This clone was counted once. The chain links TRBV10-3 to TRBJ2-2, with no clear D. The ends were cut back, 4 bases at V and 6 bases at J, with 6 bases in the middle. The CDR3 totals 12 residues. Germline loops: CDR1 ENHRY, CDR2 SYGVKD. The CDR3 region is CAISVAPGELFF. CDR3 in DNA: TGTGCCATCAGTGTAGCCCCCGGGGAGCTGTTTTTT.

The gene calls are TRBV5-1 and TRBJ1-3; 8 positions agree with TRBD1. V gave up 6 bases and J gave up 0 bases; unmatched junction bases: 8. Germline V gene data show CDR1 as SGHRS and CDR2 as YFSETQ. There are 16 residues in the CDR3. CDR3 sequence (DNA): TGCGCCAGCACTCCCCAGGGGGCGAGCTCTGGAAACACCATATATTTT. It yields the protein CASTPQGASSGNTIYF.

V usage is TRBV30 and J usage is TRBJ2-1; no clear D. Germline lookup yields CDR1 GTSNPN and CDR2 SVGIG (reference sequence). V gave up 1 base and J gave up 10 bases, with 11 bases separating them. The CDR3 consists of 12 residues. Written as DNA, the CDR3 is TGTGCCTGGAGTGCAGCGACCCGAGAGCAGTTCTTC. Translation: CAWSAATREQFF.

This chain uses TRBV2 with TRBJ2-3; possibly TRBD2 for D (5 bases). This CDR3 comprises 13 residues. Trimming took off 7 bases at V and 4 bases at J, with 12 bases between the two ends. CDR1 SNHLY and CDR2 FYNNEI come from the germline V gene. CDR3 nucleotides: TGTGCCAGCACCTGGGGAGCGTCAGATACGCAGTATTTT. Encoded protein: CASTWGASDTQYF.

As for this clone: The sample holds other DNA sequences that translate to the same CDR3. CDR3 bases: TGCGCCAGCAGCTTGGCGGGACAGGGCAATTCACCCCTCCACTTT. Translated, it gives CASSLAGQGNSPLHF. The gene calls are TRBV5-1 and TRBJ1-6; 9 nucleotides align to TRBD1. This CDR3 has 15 residues. V lost 0 bases, J lost 7 bases, and 2 bases stayed unmatched. CDR1 and CDR2 (germline): SGHRS, YFSETQ.